The 5 T cell receptor beta chains below come from one sample, sequenced in a study of T cell changes during pregnancy in multiple sclerosis (dated by TCRdb to the late 2010s). Receptors were amplified or captured by the immunoSEQ multiplex PCR assay. What TCRdb holds here is the immuneACCESS table cut down to in-frame rearrangements. Part of the clones is not present; checked against another copy, under half of the missing clones reflect an unresolved V gene, and the others are unexplained. Recorded for this sample are 25,000 to 35,000 clones; 90% of them occurred a single time. The ten biggest clones cover around 0.42% of the sample. Material: CD4+ T cells from peripheral blood mononuclear cells, obtained in the second trimester of pregnancy. All receptors derive from a female donor in good health, enrolled as a control in a pregnancy study.

DNA of the CDR3: TGTGCCTGGAGGTGGGGGCAGGGGGCGAATCGGCTGTTTTTT. This codes for CAWRWGQGANRLFF. This chain links TRBV30 with TRBJ1-4; 8 bases match TRBD1. The germline V gene has CDR1 GTSNPN and CDR2 SVGIG (reference sequence). V was clipped by 3 bases and J by 14 bases; unmatched bases: 14. The length of the CDR3 is 14 residues.

The chain joins TRBV29-1 to TRBJ1-3, with 8 bases matching TRBD1. Losses at the gene ends were 8 bases for V and 4 bases for J; bases not matched to a gene: 10. Germline V CDR1 and CDR2: SQVTM, ANQGSEA. This CDR3 is built from 14 residues. The CDR3, as DNA: TGCAGCTTTAGCCTGGGACAGGCCGGAAACACCATATATTTT. Translating it yields CSFSLGQAGNTIYF.

The CDR3 DNA reads as TGTGCCAGTAGTACGGGACTAGCGGGAGGCCGCGCATCCTACGAGCAGTACTTC. This translates into CASSTGLAGGRASYEQYF. J is TRBJ2-7 and V is TRBV19; 15 bases line up with TRBD2. The V and J ends lost 4 bases and 1 base, in that order; junction bases with no gene match: 8. CDR1 LNHDA and CDR2 SQIVND come from the germline V gene (reference sequence). The CDR3 sequence is 18 residues long. The whole variable domain, remainder taken from reference TRBV19 and TRBJ2-7, is DGGITQSPKYLFRKEGQNVTLSCEQNLNHDAMYWYRQDPGQGLRLIYYSQIVNDFQKGDIAEGYSVSREKKESFPLTVTSAQKNPTAFYLCASSTGLAGGRASYEQYFGPGTRLTVT.

Here the CDR3 DNA reads TGTGCCAGCAGCGACCGAGGGTTGGTGCCCCAGCATTTT. Its translation: CASSDRGLVPQHF. The chain employs TRBV2 and TRBJ1-5, with D unresolved. Trimming took 6 bases from V and 9 from J, leaving 15 bases between them. Germline-derived CDR1 and CDR2 are SNHLY and FYNNEI. This CDR3 contains 13 residues. Based on the CDR3 plus reference TRBV2 and TRBJ1-5, the full variable domain is EPEVTQTPSHQVTQMGQEVILRCVPISNHLYFYWYRQILGQKVEFLVSFYNNEISEKSEIFDDQFSVERPDGSNFTLKIRSTKLEDSAMYFCASSDRGLVPQHFGDGTRLSIL.

The chain links TRBV7-9 to TRBJ2-4, with 16 bases that match TRBD2. Germline assignment: CDR1 SEHNR and CDR2 FQNEAQ (reference sequence). V gave up 5 bases and J gave up 6 bases; unmatched junction bases: 13. The CDR3 consists of 19 residues. CDR3 in DNA: TGTGCCAGCAGCCAGGGACTAGCGGGGGGGCCCGGGAGAGTAAACATTCAGTACTTC. Translating gives CASSQGLAGGPGRVNIQYF.